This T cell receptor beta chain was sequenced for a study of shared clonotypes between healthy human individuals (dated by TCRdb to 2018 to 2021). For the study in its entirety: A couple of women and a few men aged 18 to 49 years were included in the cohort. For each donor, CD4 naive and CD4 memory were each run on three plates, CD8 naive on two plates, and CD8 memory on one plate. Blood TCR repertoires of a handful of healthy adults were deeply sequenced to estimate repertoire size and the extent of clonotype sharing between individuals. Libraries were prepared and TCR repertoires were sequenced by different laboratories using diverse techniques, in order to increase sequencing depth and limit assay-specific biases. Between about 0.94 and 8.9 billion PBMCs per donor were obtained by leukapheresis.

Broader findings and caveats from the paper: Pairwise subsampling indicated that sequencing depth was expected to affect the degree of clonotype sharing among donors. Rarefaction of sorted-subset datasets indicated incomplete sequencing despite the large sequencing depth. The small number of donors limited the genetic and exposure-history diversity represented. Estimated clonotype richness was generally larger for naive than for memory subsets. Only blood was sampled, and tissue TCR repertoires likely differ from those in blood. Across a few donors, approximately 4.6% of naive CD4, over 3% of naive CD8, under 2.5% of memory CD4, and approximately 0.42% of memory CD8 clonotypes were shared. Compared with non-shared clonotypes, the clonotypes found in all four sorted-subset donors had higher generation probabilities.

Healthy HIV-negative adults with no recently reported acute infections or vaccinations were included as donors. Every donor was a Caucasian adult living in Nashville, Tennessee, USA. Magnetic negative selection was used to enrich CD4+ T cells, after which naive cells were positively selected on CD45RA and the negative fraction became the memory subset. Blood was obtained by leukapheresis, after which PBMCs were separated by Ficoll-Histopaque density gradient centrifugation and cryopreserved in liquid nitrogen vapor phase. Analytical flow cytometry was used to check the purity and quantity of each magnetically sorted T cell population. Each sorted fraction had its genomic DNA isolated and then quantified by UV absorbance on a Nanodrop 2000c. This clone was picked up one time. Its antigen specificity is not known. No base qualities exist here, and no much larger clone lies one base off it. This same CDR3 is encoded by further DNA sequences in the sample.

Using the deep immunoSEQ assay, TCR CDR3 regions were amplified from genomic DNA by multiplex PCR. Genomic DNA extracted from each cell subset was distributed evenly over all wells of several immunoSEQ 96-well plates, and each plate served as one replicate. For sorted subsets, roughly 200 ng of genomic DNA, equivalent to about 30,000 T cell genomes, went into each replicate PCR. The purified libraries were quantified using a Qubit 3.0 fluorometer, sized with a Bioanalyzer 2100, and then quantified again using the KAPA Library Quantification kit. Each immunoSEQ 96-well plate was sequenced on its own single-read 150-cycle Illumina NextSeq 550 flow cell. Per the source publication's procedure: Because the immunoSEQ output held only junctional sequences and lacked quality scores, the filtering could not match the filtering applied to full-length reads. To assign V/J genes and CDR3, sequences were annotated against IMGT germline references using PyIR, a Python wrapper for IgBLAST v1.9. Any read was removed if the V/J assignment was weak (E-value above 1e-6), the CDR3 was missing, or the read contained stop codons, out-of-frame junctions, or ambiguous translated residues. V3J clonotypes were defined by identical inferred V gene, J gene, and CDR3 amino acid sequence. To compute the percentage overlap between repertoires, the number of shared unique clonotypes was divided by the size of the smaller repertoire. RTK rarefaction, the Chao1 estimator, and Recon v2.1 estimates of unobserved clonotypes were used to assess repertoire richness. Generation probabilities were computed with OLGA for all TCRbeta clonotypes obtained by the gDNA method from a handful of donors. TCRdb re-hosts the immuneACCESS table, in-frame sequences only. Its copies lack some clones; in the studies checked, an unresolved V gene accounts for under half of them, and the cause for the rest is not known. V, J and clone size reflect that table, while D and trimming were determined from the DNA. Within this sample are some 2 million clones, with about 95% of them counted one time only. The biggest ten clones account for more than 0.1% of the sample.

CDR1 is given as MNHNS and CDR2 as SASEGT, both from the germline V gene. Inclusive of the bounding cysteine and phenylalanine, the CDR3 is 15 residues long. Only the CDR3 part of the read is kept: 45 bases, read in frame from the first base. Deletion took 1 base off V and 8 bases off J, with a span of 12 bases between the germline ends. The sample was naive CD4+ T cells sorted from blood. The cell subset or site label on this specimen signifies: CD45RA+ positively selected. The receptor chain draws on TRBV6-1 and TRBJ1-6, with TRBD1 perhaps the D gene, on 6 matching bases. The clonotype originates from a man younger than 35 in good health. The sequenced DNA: TGTGCCAGCAGTGAAGGTCTCAGGGGTTATTCACCCCTCCACTTT. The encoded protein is CASSEGLRGYSPLHF.